The 27 T cell receptor beta chains below were found in one sample sequenced in a study of T cells expressing NK-cell markers. After re-calling the 5' RACE reads, TCRdb lists one entry per CDR3 protein, DNA absent. The sample's table shows more than 250,000 distinct CDR3 sequences. Sequencing was done on a sample of blood T cells: a sorted CD56 or NKG2C T cell subset, CD4+ or CD8+ T cells, or bulk PBMC T cells (not recorded which). Receptors originate from a man aged 18 to 29 in good health.

This rearrangement joins TRBV20-1 to TRBJ2-7; absent DNA, TCRdb's TRBD1 call cannot be checked. Per the germline V gene, CDR1 is DFQATT and CDR2 is SNEGSKA (reference sequence). CDR3 length: 16 amino acids. The CDR3 loop reads CSAGFSLTGTSYEQYF.

The chain employs TRBV19 and TRBJ1-6; TCRdb's D call of TRBD1 is untestable without DNA. The CDR3 has 17 amino acids. CDR1 and CDR2 from the germline V gene are LNHDA and SQIVND (reference sequence). The chain's CDR3 is CASSARLGGVRNSPLHF.

The chain combines TRBV20-1 with TRBJ2-5. The length of the CDR3 is 12 residues. CDR1 is DFQATT and CDR2 is SNEGSKA in the germline V gene (reference sequence). This chain's CDR3 is CSCRRIGETQYF.

The chain joins TRBV18 to TRBJ1-1. CDR1 KGHSH and CDR2 LQKENI come from the germline V gene. The CDR3 runs 13 residues. CDR3 sequence reads: CASSPGGRTEAFF.

The rearrangement uses TRBV12-3 or TRBV12-4 and TRBJ2-1; TCRdb indicates TRBD2, and absent DNA this call remains unverified. This CDR3 has 18 residues. The CDR3 protein is CASSLYMGGTRALNEQFF.

This chain uses TRBV6-5 with TRBJ2-3; TCRdb's D call of TRBD2 is untestable without DNA. The CDR3 length is 12 residues. Germline V gives CDR1 MNHEY, CDR2 SVGAGI. The CDR3 sequence: CASSWDGSAQYF.

The rearrangement links TRBV20-1 to TRBJ2-1; TCRdb reports TRBD1, a call that lacks DNA to check it against. The CDR3 is made up of 13 amino acids. Germline loops: CDR1 DFQATT, CDR2 SNEGSKA (reference sequence). CDR3 residues: CSAESGTASGEFF.

The chain's CDR3 is CASSLPGAGGRNEQFF. The chain employs TRBV27 and TRBJ2-1; TCRdb names TRBD2, which stays unverified in the absence of DNA. The CDR3 loop spans 16 amino acids. The germline CDR1 and CDR2 sequences are MNHEY and SMNVEV (reference sequence).

The gene calls are TRBV19 and TRBJ2-5; TCRdb outputs TRBD2, but without DNA this stays unchecked. Germline CDR1 is LNHDA and CDR2 is SQIVND (reference sequence). The CDR3 is 15 residues long. CDR3 loop: CASSPLAGRQETQYF.

The V call is TRBV6-1, the J call TRBJ1-4; lacking DNA, the TRBD1 call made by TCRdb goes unchecked. The CDR3 has 14 residues. Germline V gene data show CDR1 as MNHNS and CDR2 as SASEGT. CDR3 sequence: CASLSGGSNEKLFF.

The chain is built from TRBV7-9 and TRBJ1-2; TCRdb returns TRBD1, unconfirmable since there is no DNA. The CDR3 runs 16 residues. In germline, CDR1 is SEHNR, CDR2 FQNEAQ (reference sequence). CDR3 loop: CASQVQGVSANYGYTF.

The CDR3 protein is CASSVETERYEQYF. This rearrangement joins TRBV5-1 to TRBJ2-7. CDR3 length: 14 amino acids. Germline lookup yields CDR1 SGHRS and CDR2 YFSETQ. The whole variable domain, filled in from reference TRBV5-1 and TRBJ2-7, reads KAGVTQTPRYLIKTRGQQVTLSCSPISGHRSVSWYQQTPGQGLQFLFEYFSETQRNKGNFPGRFSGRQFSNSRSEMNVSTLELGDSALYLCASSVETERYEQYFGPGTRLTVT.

This chain connects TRBV5-1 to TRBJ2-3; with no DNA, the TCRdb D assignment of TRBD1 cannot be verified. The CDR3 has 15 residues. Germline CDR1 is SGHRS and CDR2 is YFSETQ. The CDR3 loop is CASSSGGSPTDTQYF.

The chain joins TRBV12-3 or TRBV12-4 to TRBJ1-3. The CDR3 contains 12 residues. CDR3 region: CASRIGTYTIYF.

CDR3 in amino acids: CATSLTGNQPQHF. The V and J genes are TRBV12-3 or TRBV12-4 and TRBJ1-5. The CDR3 runs to 13 residues.

The J gene is TRBJ2-5, the V gene TRBV20-1; TCRdb's D call, TRBD2, is unchecked because there is no DNA. Germline lookup yields CDR1 DFQATT and CDR2 SNEGSKA (reference sequence). The CDR3 has 12 residues. The CDR3 protein is CSARLVGETQYF.

The chain couples TRBV20-1 to TRBJ2-7; the TRBD1 assignment by TCRdb is unverifiable without DNA. The CDR3 covers 14 residues. Per germline, CDR1 DFQATT and CDR2 SNEGSKA (reference sequence). CDR3 protein: CSAREGGSSYEQYF.

The chain combines TRBV5-1 with TRBJ1-1. This CDR3 is 15 amino acids long. CDR1 and CDR2 from the germline V gene are SGHRS and YFSETQ. CDR3 loop: CASSLDPQLNTEAFF.

The J gene is TRBJ2-7, the V gene TRBV30; absent DNA, TCRdb's TRBD2 call cannot be checked. The CDR3 contains 14 residues. Germline CDR1 and CDR2: GTSNPN and SVGIG (reference sequence). The CDR3 here is CAWSKAGGSYEQYF.

This chain connects TRBV5-5 to TRBJ2-1; TCRdb indicates TRBD1, and absent DNA this call remains unverified. The CDR3 has 16 amino acids. Germline values: CDR1 SGHKS, CDR2 YYEKEE (reference sequence). The CDR3: CASSREWTSFNNEQFF.

The gene calls are TRBV24-1 and TRBJ2-5; TCRdb indicates TRBD2, and absent DNA this call remains unverified. CDR1 KGHDR and CDR2 SFDVKD come from the germline V gene. The CDR3 loop spans 15 amino acids. The CDR3 here is CATMLTGAPQETQYF.

The V call is TRBV9, the J call TRBJ2-7; TCRdb proposes TRBD1, but this gene call is untestable without DNA. CDR1 SGDLS and CDR2 YYNGEE come from the germline V gene. The CDR3 is 13 amino acids. The CDR3 here is CASSDGQYREQYF.

The gene calls are TRBV2 and TRBJ1-2; TCRdb picks TRBD1, but there is no DNA to check that call. The CDR3 length is 13 residues. Germline values: CDR1 SNHLY, CDR2 FYNNEI. The CDR3 reads CASSIRTGRGYTF.

The chain has TRBV7-9 and TRBJ1-2. The CDR3 spans 15 residues. Germline loops: CDR1 SEHNR, CDR2 FQNEAQ (reference sequence). CDR3 region: CASSLSGRQMYGYTF.

The V call is TRBV7-6, the J call TRBJ2-5; TCRdb names TRBD1, which stays unverified in the absence of DNA. Germline assignment: CDR1 SGHVS and CDR2 FNYEAQ. The CDR3 totals 16 residues. CDR3 amino acids: CASRGFVWGSQETQYF.

V usage is TRBV11-2 and J usage is TRBJ2-3; TCRdb's D gene call, TRBD2, goes unchecked for lack of DNA. The length of the CDR3 is 17 residues. CDR1 is SGHAT, CDR2 FQNNGV, per germline. CDR3 residues: CASRKTRVGQRTDTQYF.

The chain carries TRBV29-1 and TRBJ2-5; TCRdb reports TRBD1, a call that lacks DNA to check it against. Germline CDR1 is SQVTM and CDR2 is ANQGSEA. There are 14 residues in the CDR3. The CDR3 loop is CSIANRGRIETQYF.